The 21 T cell receptor beta chains reported below all come from one sample, sequenced in a study of long-term antiretroviral therapy in people with HIV. The immunoSEQ assay was v3.0, run at survey level. Libraries were prepared by immunoSEQ multiplex PCR; TCRdb keeps only in-frame clonotypes and omits some of them. Of more than 15,000 clones detected, 75% to 85% appear once; the ten largest clones hold roughly 9.5%. This sample comprised unsorted PBMCs, obtained 0.3 years after starting antiretroviral therapy. The receptors were gathered from a man in his late teens or twenties with HIV.

This clone has a single count. This chain connects TRBV9 to TRBJ2-7; 11 bases line up with TRBD1. V shed 5 bases, J shed 3 bases, and the junction held 7 bases outside the gene matches. Germline CDR1 is SGDLS and CDR2 is YYNGEE. The CDR3 sequence is 15 residues long. CDR3 coding DNA: TGTGCCAGCAGTGACACCGGGACAGGGGGCTACGAGCAGTACTTC. This codes for CASSDTGTGGYEQYF. Full variable domain (missing parts from reference TRBV9 and TRBJ2-7): DSGVTQTPKHLITATGQRVTLRCSPRSGDLSVYWYQQSLDQGLQFLIQYYNGEERAKGNILERFSAQQFPDLHSELNLSSLELGDSALYFCASSDTGTGGYEQYFGPGTRLTVT.

The table lists this clone with a few counts. This chain links TRBV7-2 with TRBJ1-1; TRBD1 matches at 7 bases. The CDR3 contains 13 residues. Germline-derived CDR1 and CDR2 are SGHTA and FQGNSA. Trimming cost V 6 bases and J 7 bases; bases outside gene matches: 8. Here the CDR3 reads CASRPLTGVEAFF. The CDR3 coding sequence is TGTGCCAGCAGGCCTTTAACAGGGGTTGAAGCTTTCTTT.

The V and J genes are TRBV5-5 and TRBJ2-7; D call uncertain. Trimming removed 0 bases at V and 4 bases at J, with 5 bases between. The germline V gene encodes CDR1 SGHKS and CDR2 YYEKEE (reference sequence). This CDR3 spans 12 amino acids. In DNA form, the CDR3 reads TGTGCCAGCAGCTTGGAGGGTTACGAGCAGTACGTC. Its protein product is CASSLEGYEQYV.

The V gene is TRBV5-6, the J gene TRBJ2-5; D perhaps matches TRBD1 (6 bases). CDR1 SGHDT and CDR2 YYEEEE come from the germline V gene. This CDR3 comprises 13 residues. V was trimmed by 0 bases and J by 4 bases, leaving 7 bases between them. This CDR3 is CASSLADRETQYF. The DNA of the CDR3 is TGTGCCAGCAGCTTGGCGGACAGAGAGACCCAGTACTTC.

This rearrangement joins TRBV10-1 to TRBJ2-1; 8 nucleotides align to TRBD2. The V gene end was trimmed by 0 bases and the J gene end by 9 bases; junction bases not matched to a gene: 7. Looked up from germline, CDR1 is WNHNN and CDR2 is SYGVQD (reference sequence). The CDR3 spans 15 residues. This chain's CDR3 is CASSESSGGQGEQFF. In DNA, the CDR3 is TGCGCCAGCAGTGAGTCCTCGGGGGGGCAGGGTGAGCAGTTCTTC.

The J gene is TRBJ2-6, the V gene TRBV4-1; 9 positions agree with TRBD1. V lost 4 bases to trimming and J lost 0 bases; unmatched junction nucleotides: 7. The CDR3 contains 18 residues. Germline lookup yields CDR1 MGHRA and CDR2 YSYEKL. The CDR3 spells CASSLRTGAFSGANVLTF. The CDR3 region has the DNA TGCGCCAGCAGCCTTCGGACAGGGGCCTTCTCTGGGGCCAACGTCCTGACTTTC.

The rearrangement joins TRBV5-1 to TRBJ1-2; 10 nucleotides line up with TRBD1. The CDR3 has 17 amino acids. V lost 0 bases to trimming and J lost 6 bases; unmatched junction nucleotides: 11. Germline V gives CDR1 SGHRS, CDR2 YFSETQ. The CDR3 region is CASSLVIGAGTGDGYTF. The CDR3 coding sequence is TGCGCCAGCAGCTTGGTAATCGGAGCGGGGACAGGGGATGGCTACACCTTC.

The chain joins TRBV18 to TRBJ1-2; a weak D match, TRBD1 (6 bases). The CDR3 spans 14 residues. The V end lost 0 bases, the J end lost 8 bases, and 13 bases lay between the germline ends. Germline V gene sequence: CDR1 KGHSH, CDR2 LQKENI. Here the CDR3 reads CASSPPQGHLGYTF. Written as DNA, the CDR3 is TGTGCCAGCTCACCACCGCAGGGACATCTCGGCTACACCTTC.

The chain uses TRBV6-5 and TRBJ1-1; D call uncertain. Germline CDR1 is MNHEY and CDR2 is SVGAGI. The CDR3 contains 12 residues. V was trimmed by 7 bases and J by 6 bases, leaving 12 bases between them. Written as DNA, the CDR3 is TGTGCCAGCACCACTCCGGGGTCTGAAGCTTTCTTT. Protein sequence: CASTTPGSEAFF.

The CDR3 region is CASTKTTSDEQFF. The CDR3 DNA reads TGTGCCAGCACCAAAACCACCAGCGATGAGCAGTTCTTC. J is TRBJ2-1 and V is TRBV5-4, with D unclear. Trimming removed 6 bases from V and 8 bases from J, with 15 bases in between. CDR1 SGHNT and CDR2 YYREEE come from the germline V gene (reference sequence). This CDR3 has 13 residues.

J is TRBJ2-7 and V is TRBV10-3; 8 nucleotides agree with TRBD1. The trim removed 3 bases at V and 0 bases at J, leaving 1 base unmatched. The CDR3 extends over 14 amino acids. Germline V gene sequence: CDR1 ENHRY, CDR2 SYGVKD. The CDR3 reads CAISETGGSYEQYF. DNA of the CDR3: TGTGCCATCAGTGAAACAGGGGGCTCCTACGAGCAGTACTTC.

The gene calls are TRBV2 and TRBJ2-3; TRBD2 might be the D (5 bases). This CDR3 is 13 amino acids long. Trimming left V 7 bases short and J 5 bases short, with 13 bases between. Germline loops: CDR1 SNHLY, CDR2 FYNNEI. The CDR3 here is CASIRTLKDTQYF. In DNA, the CDR3 is TGTGCCAGCATAAGGACTTTGAAAGATACGCAGTATTTT.

This chain links TRBV5-1 with TRBJ2-5; the D gene is possibly TRBD1 (6 bases). V was shortened by 0 bases and J by 5 bases, with 11 bases between the two germline ends. The CDR3 length is 14 residues. CDR1 and CDR2 from the germline V gene are SGHRS and YFSETQ. CDR3 DNA: TGCGCCAGCAGCTTGGGAGGGGGTCCGGAGACCCAGTACTTC. Translation: CASSLGGGPETQYF.

The chain carries TRBV7-9 and TRBJ2-3; the D is unclear. In germline, CDR1 is SEHNR, CDR2 FQNEAQ (reference sequence). Between the trimmed V and J ends, which lost 10 bases and 2 bases, there was a span of 4 bases. CDR3 length equals 10 residues. The CDR3 reads CATYTDTQYF. Written as DNA, the CDR3 is TGTGCCACTTACACAGATACGCAGTATTTT.

This clone has just a few counts. J is TRBJ1-2 and V is TRBV4-1; TRBD1 aligns across 9 bases. CDR3 length: 15 residues. CDR1 is MGHRA, CDR2 YSYEKL, per germline. J was trimmed by 8 bases and V by 1 base; bases with no gene match: 8. The CDR3 region has the DNA TGCGCCAGCAGCCAAGCCCCACAGGGGGCGGGCGGCTACACCTTC. It yields the protein CASSQAPQGAGGYTF.

CDR3 residues: CASSLTQAETQYF. As DNA, the CDR3 is TGTGCCAGCAGCTTAACGCAAGCAGAGACCCAGTACTTC. J is TRBJ2-5 and V is TRBV7-3; no definite D call. Trimming removed 0 bases from V and 4 bases from J, with 6 bases in between. This CDR3 spans 13 amino acids. Germline V gene sequence: CDR1 SGHTA, CDR2 FQGTGA. Based on the CDR3 plus reference TRBV7-3 and TRBJ2-5, the full variable domain is GAGVSQTPSNKVTEKGKYVELRCDPISGHTALYWYRQSLGQGPEFLIYFQGTGAADDSGLPNDRFFAVRPEGSVSTLKIQRTERGDSAVYLCASSLTQAETQYFGPGTRLLVL.

The chain couples TRBV19 to TRBJ2-3, with 7 bases that match TRBD2. Per the germline V gene, CDR1 is LNHDA and CDR2 is SQIVND (reference sequence). The CDR3 runs 14 residues. With 8 bases clipped from V and 4 bases from J, the junction kept 9 bases outside the gene matches. CDR3 in DNA: TGTGCCAGTCAAAGCGGGGAAGGATCAGATACGCAGTATTTT. As protein: CASQSGEGSDTQYF.

The chain is built from TRBV5-4 and TRBJ2-5, with 7 positions matching TRBD1. Trimming cost V 3 bases and J 5 bases; bases outside gene matches: 10. Looked up from germline, CDR1 is SGHNT and CDR2 is YYREEE (reference sequence). The CDR3 extends over 15 amino acids. DNA of the CDR3: TGTGCCAGCAGCTCGACAGGGTCGGGGATGGAGACCCAGTACTTC. The encoded protein is CASSSTGSGMETQYF.

The chain carries TRBV7-3 and TRBJ2-1, with 9 positions matching TRBD2. The germline V gene encodes CDR1 SGHTA and CDR2 FQGTGA. The CDR3 extends over 14 amino acids. With V trimmed by 2 bases and J by 6 bases, 2 bases remained unmatched. The CDR3 DNA is TGTGCCAGCAGCTTAGGCGGGGGGGCCAATGAGCAGTTCTTC. Its protein product is CASSLGGGANEQFF.

The chain recombines TRBV7-6 with TRBJ1-1; D perhaps matches TRBD1 (6 bases). From germline, CDR1 is SGHVS and CDR2 FNYEAQ. The CDR3 is made up of 18 amino acids. The germline V and J ends were trimmed by 2 bases and 0 bases, with 19 bases remaining between them. The CDR3 DNA reads TGTGCCAGCAGCTTACCCAAAGGGGGGCGAGGGGTGAACACTGAAGCTTTCTTT. Residues: CASSLPKGGRGVNTEAFF.

The chain is built from TRBV2 and TRBJ2-7, with 8 bases identical to TRBD1. CDR1 SNHLY and CDR2 FYNNEI come from the germline V gene. J lost 10 bases, V lost 4 bases, and 6 bases had no gene match. The CDR3 has 12 residues. CDR3 coding DNA: TGTGCCAGCAGTGGCCGGGACAGGTTTCAGTACGTC. It is translated as CASSGRDRFQYV.